Sequencing of this T cell receptor beta chain was carried out in a study of blood T cell repertoires in COVID-19. Study-wide context: The samples span acute and convalescent COVID-19 from the United States, Italy and Spain. Sources were T cells, B-cell-depleted T cells, or PBMCs; the material itself was cDNA or gDNA.

The V end lost 4 bases, the J end lost 12 bases, and 16 bases lay between the germline ends. This CDR3 spans 12 amino acids. CDR1 and CDR2 from the germline V gene are SNHLY and FYNNEI. Sequencing was performed with immunoSEQ multiplex PCR; in TCRdb, only in-frame clones are kept and a portion is missing. Of 280,000 or so clones in the sample, around 91% are singletons; the top ten hold approximately 12%. Sequencing was carried out using peripheral blood. The sequence was obtained from a woman aged 55 to 70 with acute or convalescent COVID-19. V gene TRBV2 combines with J gene TRBJ2-7; perhaps TRBD1 as D (5 bases). CDR3 sequence (DNA): TGTGCCAGCAGTGGAGACAGTCCTTATTGGTACTTC. Encoded protein: CASSGDSPYWYF.